The clone carrying this TCR beta chain has just a few counts. Researchers made TCR cDNA using 5'RACE template switching, and this step added a universal primer site and UMIs. Using its own MiXCR run on the 5' RACE reads, TCRdb lists one record per CDR3 protein. Of about 550,000 distinct CDR3 sequences in the sample, about a fifth were seen once. This CDR3 is 14 amino acids long. In germline, CDR1 is SGHRS, CDR2 YFSETQ. Trimming removed 1 base from V and 1 base from J, with 8 bases in between. This record belongs to a study of T cells after yellow fever vaccination. As for the study in general: SMART-Seq v4 Ultra Low Input served to prepare low-cell-number fractions.

The material was PBMCs, obtained 15 days after the yellow fever booster vaccination. This sequence joins TRBV5-1 and TRBJ1-1; D is undetermined. The receptor was derived from a young man who received the YFV17D yellow fever vaccine. The CDR3 DNA is TGCGCCAGCAGCTTGTCAGAAAAGAACACTGAAGCTTTCTTT. This codes for CASSLSEKNTEAFF.